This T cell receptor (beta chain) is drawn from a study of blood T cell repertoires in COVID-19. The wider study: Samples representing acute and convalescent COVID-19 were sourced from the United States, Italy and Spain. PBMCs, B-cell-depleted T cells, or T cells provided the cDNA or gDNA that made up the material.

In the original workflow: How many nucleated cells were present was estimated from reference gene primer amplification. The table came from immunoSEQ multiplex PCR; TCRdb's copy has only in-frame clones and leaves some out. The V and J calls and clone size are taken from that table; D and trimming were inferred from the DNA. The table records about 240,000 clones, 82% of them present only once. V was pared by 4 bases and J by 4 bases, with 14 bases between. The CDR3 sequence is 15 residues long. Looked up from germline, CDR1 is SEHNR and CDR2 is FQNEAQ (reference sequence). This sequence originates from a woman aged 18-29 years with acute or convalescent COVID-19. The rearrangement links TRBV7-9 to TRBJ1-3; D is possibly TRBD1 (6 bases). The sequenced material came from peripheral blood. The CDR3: CASSSTGGMGNTIYF. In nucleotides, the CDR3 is TGTGCCAGCAGCTCGACAGGTGGAATGGGAAACACCATATATTTT.